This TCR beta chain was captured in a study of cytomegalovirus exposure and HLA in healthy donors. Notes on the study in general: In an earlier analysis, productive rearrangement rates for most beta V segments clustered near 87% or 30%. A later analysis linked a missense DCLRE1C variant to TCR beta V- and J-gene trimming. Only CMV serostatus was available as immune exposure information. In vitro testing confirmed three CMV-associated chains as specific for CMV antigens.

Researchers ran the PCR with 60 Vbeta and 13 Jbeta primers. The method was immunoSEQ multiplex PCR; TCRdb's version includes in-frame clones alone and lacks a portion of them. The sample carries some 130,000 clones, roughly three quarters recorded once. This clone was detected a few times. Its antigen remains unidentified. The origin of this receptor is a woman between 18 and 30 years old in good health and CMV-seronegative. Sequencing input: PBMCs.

Here the CDR3 reads CASRLDRVNEKLFF. CDR3 DNA: TGTGCCAGCAGATTGGACAGGGTTAATGAAAAACTGTTTTTT. The rearrangement links TRBV7-9 to TRBJ1-4; 8 positions agree with TRBD1. The length of the CDR3 is 14 residues. The V and J ends lost 6 bases and 4 bases, in that order; junction bases with no gene match: 4. CDR1 and CDR2 from the germline V gene are SEHNR and FQNEAQ (reference sequence).